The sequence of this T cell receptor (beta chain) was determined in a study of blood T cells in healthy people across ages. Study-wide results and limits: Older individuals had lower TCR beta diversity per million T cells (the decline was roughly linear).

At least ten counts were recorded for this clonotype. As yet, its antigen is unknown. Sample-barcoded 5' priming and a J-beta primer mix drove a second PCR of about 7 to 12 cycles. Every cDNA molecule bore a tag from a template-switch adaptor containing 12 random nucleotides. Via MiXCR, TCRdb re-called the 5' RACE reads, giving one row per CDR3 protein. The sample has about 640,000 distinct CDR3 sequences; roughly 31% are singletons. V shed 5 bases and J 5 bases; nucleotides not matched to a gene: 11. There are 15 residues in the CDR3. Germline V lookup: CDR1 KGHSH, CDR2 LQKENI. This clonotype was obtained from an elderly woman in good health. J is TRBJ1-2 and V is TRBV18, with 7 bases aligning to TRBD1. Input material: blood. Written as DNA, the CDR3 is TGTGCCAGCTCAAATACGGGACAGTCGGGATATGGCTACACCTTC. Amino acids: CASSNTGQSGYGYTF. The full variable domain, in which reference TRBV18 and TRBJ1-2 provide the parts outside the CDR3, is NAGVMQNPRHLVRRRGQEARLRCSPMKGHSHVYWYRQLPEEGLKFMVYLQKENIIDESGMPKERFSAEFPKEGPSILRIQQVVRGDSAAYFCASSNTGQSGYGYTFGSGTRLTVV.